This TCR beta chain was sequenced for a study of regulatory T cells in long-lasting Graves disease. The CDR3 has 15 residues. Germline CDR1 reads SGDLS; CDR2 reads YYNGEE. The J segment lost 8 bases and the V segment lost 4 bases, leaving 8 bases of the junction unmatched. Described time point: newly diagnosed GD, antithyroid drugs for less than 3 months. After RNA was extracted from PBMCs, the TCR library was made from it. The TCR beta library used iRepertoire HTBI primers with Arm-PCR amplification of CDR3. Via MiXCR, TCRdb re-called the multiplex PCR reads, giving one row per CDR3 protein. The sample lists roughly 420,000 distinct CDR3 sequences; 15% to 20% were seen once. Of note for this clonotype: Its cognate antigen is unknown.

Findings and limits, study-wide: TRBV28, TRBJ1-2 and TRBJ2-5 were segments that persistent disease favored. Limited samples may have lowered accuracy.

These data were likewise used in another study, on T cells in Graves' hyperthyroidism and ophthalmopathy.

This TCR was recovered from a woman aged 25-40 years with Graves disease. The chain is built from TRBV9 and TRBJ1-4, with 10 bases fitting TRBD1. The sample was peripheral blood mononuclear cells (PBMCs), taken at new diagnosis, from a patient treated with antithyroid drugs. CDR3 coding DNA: TGTGCCAGCAGCACAACCGGGACAGGGGAGGAAAAACTGTTTTTT. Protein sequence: CASSTTGTGEEKLFF.